This TCR beta chain is from a study of T cells after posttransplantation cyclophosphamide. This CDR3 spans 13 amino acids. Trimming took off 3 bases at V and 7 bases at J, with 13 bases between the two ends. The germline V gene encodes CDR1 SGHTA and CDR2 FQGNSA. Some clones are missing from TCRdb's copy, which holds only in-frame ones; the method was immunoSEQ multiplex PCR. The sample lists about 47,000 clones; approximately 94% were seen once. This receptor was obtained from a woman aged 30 to 39 in good health and a related stem cell transplant donor. The gene calls are TRBV7-2 and TRBJ2-7; perhaps TRBD2 as D (6 bases). Sequencing was carried out using PBMCs. CDR3 region: CASSFERAGEQYF. In nucleotides, the CDR3 is TGTGCCAGCAGCTTCGAGCGCGCGGGGGAGCAGTACTTC.